The 13 T cell receptor beta chains presented below share a single source sample, sequenced in a study of CD8+ T cells in alopecia areata. Following RNA extraction, reverse transcription yielded cDNA that acted as the sequencing template. Clones were sequenced by immunoSEQ multiplex PCR, and TCRdb holds only the in-frame ones, with some missing. The sample records fewer than 250,000 clones, 35% to 40% being singletons. Described treatment: oral pan-JAK inhibitor, 5-10 mg twice daily. Sequencing used CD4+ T cells sorted from blood, obtained around week 31, from a patient treated with tofacitinib. Receptors were obtained from a human donor with alopecia areata.

This clone has a handful of counts. The chain couples TRBV7-8 to TRBJ1-3, with D unresolved. The germline V gene encodes CDR1 SGHVS and CDR2 FQNEAQ. V shed 8 bases and J shed 4 bases, with 18 bases lying between them. The CDR3 has 15 amino acids. The CDR3 DNA is TGTGCCAGCGCCGCCCACCTTCCCTCAGGAAACACCATATATTTT. Translating it yields CASAAHLPSGNTIYF. The whole variable domain, filled in from reference TRBV7-8 and TRBJ1-3, reads GAGVSQSPRYKVAKRGQDVALRCDPISGHVSLFWYQQALGQGPEFLTYFQNEAQLDKSGLPSDRFFAERPEGSVSTLKIQRTQQEDSAVYLCASAAHLPSGNTIYFGEGSWLTVV.

The V gene is TRBV18, the J gene TRBJ2-6; D is undetermined. This CDR3 has 14 residues. Between the trimmed V and J ends, which lost 7 bases and 0 bases, there was a span of 7 bases. Germline V CDR1 and CDR2: KGHSH, LQKENI. The CDR3: CASLALSGANVLTF. The DNA of the CDR3 is TGTGCCAGCTTGGCCCTCTCTGGGGCCAACGTCCTGACTTTC. Together with reference TRBV18 and TRBJ2-6, the CDR3 gives the full variable domain: NAGVMQNPRHLVRRRGQEARLRCSPMKGHSHVYWYRQLPEEGLKFMVYLQKENIIDESGMPKERFSAEFPKEGPSILRIQQVVRGDSAAYFCASLALSGANVLTFGAGSRLTVL.

This clone has at least ten counts. Other nucleotide sequences in the sample specify the same CDR3. This sequence joins TRBV7-9 and TRBJ2-3; the D is unclear. The germline gives CDR1 SEHNR, CDR2 FQNEAQ (reference sequence). The CDR3 spans 13 residues. V dropped 5 bases and J dropped 4 bases, with 10 bases sitting between them. Written as DNA, the CDR3 is TGTGCCAGCAGCCCAAAGGGCCCAGATACGCAGTATTTT. Its protein is CASSPKGPDTQYF.

This clone appeared a few times. The rearrangement links TRBV5-1 to TRBJ2-7, with no clear D. Trimming removed 0 bases from V and 6 bases from J, with 13 bases in between. The CDR3 covers 14 residues. Per the germline V gene, CDR1 is SGHRS and CDR2 is YFSETQ. CDR3 loop: CASSLADSRSEQYF. In DNA form, the CDR3 reads TGCGCCAGCAGCTTGGCAGATTCCCGAAGCGAGCAGTACTTC.

The J gene is TRBJ1-5, the V gene TRBV6-6; D is perhaps TRBD1 (5 bases). With 7 bases removed from V and 2 bases from J, the gap between germline ends came to 12 bases. This CDR3 region has 14 residues. CDR1 MNHNY and CDR2 SVGAGI come from the germline V gene (reference sequence). CDR3 protein: CASKGGDRNQPQHF. Written as DNA, the CDR3 is TGTGCCAGCAAAGGAGGGGATCGCAATCAGCCCCAGCATTTT.

The chain links TRBV4-1 to TRBJ1-1, with D tentatively TRBD1 (6 bases). This CDR3 has 14 amino acids. Trimming took 4 bases from V and 2 from J, leaving 11 bases between them. The germline V gene has CDR1 MGHRA and CDR2 YSYEKL. The CDR3 DNA reads TGCGCCAGCAGCCGAAACAGGGTTAACACTGAAGCTTTCTTT. Its protein is CASSRNRVNTEAFF.

Only a few counts were recorded for this clone. The CDR3, as DNA: TGTGCCTGGAGTGTACGCGCGGATCAGCCCCAGCATTTT. Its translation is CAWSVRADQPQHF. This rearrangement joins TRBV30 to TRBJ1-5; D unclear. Deletions cut 0 bases from V and 5 bases from J, with 8 bases between. The V gene's germline CDR1 is GTSNPN and CDR2 SVGIG (reference sequence). The CDR3 is 13 amino acids.

Many counts were recorded for this clone. This sequence joins TRBV23-1 and TRBJ2-2; maybe TRBD1 (6 bases). TRBV23-1 is given ORF status, its function remaining uncertain. V was trimmed by 6 bases and J by 4 bases, leaving 12 bases between them. The CDR3 covers 14 residues. The CDR3 coding sequence is TGCGCCAGCAGGTGGACAGTATTCACCGGGGAGCTGTTTTTT. Translating gives CASRWTVFTGELFF.

The chain uses TRBV7-9 and TRBJ1-1; D remains ambiguous. The V end lost 1 base, the J end lost 8 bases, and 11 bases lay between the germline ends. Germline CDR1 is SEHNR and CDR2 is FQNEAQ (reference sequence). This CDR3 region has 13 residues. The CDR3 is CASSLDTPAEAFF. In DNA, the CDR3 is TGTGCCAGCAGCTTAGATACACCGGCAGAAGCTTTCTTT.

This clone was counted only a few times. The chain employs TRBV7-9 and TRBJ1-1; D is undetermined. This CDR3 contains 13 residues. Germline CDR1 reads SEHNR; CDR2 reads FQNEAQ (reference sequence). V was trimmed by 3 bases and J by 1 base, leaving 6 bases between them. CDR3 region: CASSFTANTEAFF. DNA of the CDR3: TGTGCCAGCAGCTTCACAGCGAACACTGAAGCTTTCTTT.

The V and J genes are TRBV29-1 and TRBJ1-1; maybe TRBD1 (6 bases). Trimming stripped 3 bases from V and 3 bases from J, with 11 bases between. This CDR3 is built from 13 residues. Germline CDR1 SQVTM, CDR2 ANQGSEA. CDR3 in DNA: TGCAGCGTTGATAGACAGGAAGACACTGAAGCTTTCTTT. It translates to CSVDRQEDTEAFF.

This clone has just a few counts. V gene TRBV25-1 combines with J gene TRBJ2-7, with D unclear. CDR1 and CDR2 from the germline V gene are MGHDK and SYGVNS. The V gene lost 8 bases and the J gene lost 2 bases, with 13 bases spanning the gap. The CDR3 extends over 13 amino acids. The CDR3 DNA sequence: TGTGCCAGCGGGCCCGGAGCTACCTACGAGCAGTACTTC. It codes for CASGPGATYEQYF.

This chain uses TRBV5-1 with TRBJ2-6; possibly TRBD2 for D (5 bases). The length of the CDR3 is 19 residues. The V and J ends lost 0 bases and 0 bases respectively, with 16 bases between them. The germline V gene has CDR1 SGHRS and CDR2 YFSETQ. The CDR3 nucleotides are TGCGCCAGCAGCTTGGACGGGGTTTCAGGTTCCTCTGGGGCCAACGTCCTGACTTTC. This gives the protein CASSLDGVSGSSGANVLTF.